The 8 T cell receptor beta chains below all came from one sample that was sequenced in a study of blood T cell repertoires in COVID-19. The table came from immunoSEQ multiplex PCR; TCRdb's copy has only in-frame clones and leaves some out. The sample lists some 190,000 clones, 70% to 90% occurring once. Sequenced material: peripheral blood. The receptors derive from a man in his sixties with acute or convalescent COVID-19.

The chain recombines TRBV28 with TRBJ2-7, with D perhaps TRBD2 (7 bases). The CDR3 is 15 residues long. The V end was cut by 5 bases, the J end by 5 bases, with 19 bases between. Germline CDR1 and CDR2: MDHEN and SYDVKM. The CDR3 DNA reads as TGTGCCAGCAGTCAACAGGGAGGGGCGGGCCACGAGCAGTACTTC. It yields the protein CASSQQGGAGHEQYF.

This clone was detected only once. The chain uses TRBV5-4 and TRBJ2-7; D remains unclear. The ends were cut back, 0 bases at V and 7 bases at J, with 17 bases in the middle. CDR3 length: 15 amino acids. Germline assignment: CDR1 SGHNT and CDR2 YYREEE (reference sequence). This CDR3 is CASSLDGGLPREQYF. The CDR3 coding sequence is TGTGCCAGCAGCTTGGATGGTGGCCTCCCGCGGGAGCAGTACTTC. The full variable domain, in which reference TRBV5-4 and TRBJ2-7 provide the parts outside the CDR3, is ETGVTQSPTHLIKTRGQQVTLRCSSQSGHNTVSWYQQALGQGPQFIFQYYREEENGRGNFPPRFSGLQFPNYSSELNVNALELDDSALYLCASSLDGGLPREQYFGPGTRLTVT.

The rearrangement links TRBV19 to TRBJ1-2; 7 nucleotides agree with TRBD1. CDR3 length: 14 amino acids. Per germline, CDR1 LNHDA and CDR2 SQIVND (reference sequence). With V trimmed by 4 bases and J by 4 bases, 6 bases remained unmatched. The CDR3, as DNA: TGTGCCAGTAGTAACCCGGGACAGCCCTATGGCTACACCTTC. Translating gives CASSNPGQPYGYTF.

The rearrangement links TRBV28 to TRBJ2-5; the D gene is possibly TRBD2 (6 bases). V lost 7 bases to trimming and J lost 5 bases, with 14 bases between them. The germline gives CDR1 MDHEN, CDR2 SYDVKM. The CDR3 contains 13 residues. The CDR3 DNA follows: TGTGCCAGCAAATTGGGCGGGACGGAGACCCAGTACTTC. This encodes CASKLGGTETQYF. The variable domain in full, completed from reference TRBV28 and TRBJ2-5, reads DVKVTQSSRYLVKRTGEKVFLECVQDMDHENMFWYRQDPGLGLRLIYFSYDVKMKEKGDIPEGYSVSREKKERFSLILESASTNQTSMYLCASKLGGTETQYFGPGTRLLVL.

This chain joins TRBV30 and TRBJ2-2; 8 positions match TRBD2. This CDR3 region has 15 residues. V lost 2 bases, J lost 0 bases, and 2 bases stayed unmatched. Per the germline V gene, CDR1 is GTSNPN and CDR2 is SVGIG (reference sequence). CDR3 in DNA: TGTGCCTGGAGTAGAGCGGGAGCGAACACCGGGGAGCTGTTTTTT. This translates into CAWSRAGANTGELFF.

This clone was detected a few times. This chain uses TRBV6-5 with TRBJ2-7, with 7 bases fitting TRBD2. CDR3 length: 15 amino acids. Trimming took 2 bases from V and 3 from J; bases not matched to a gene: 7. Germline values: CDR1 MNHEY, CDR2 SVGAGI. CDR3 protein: CASSYRAGSHYEQYF. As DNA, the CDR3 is TGTGCCAGCAGTTACCGAGCGGGAAGTCACTACGAGCAGTACTTC.

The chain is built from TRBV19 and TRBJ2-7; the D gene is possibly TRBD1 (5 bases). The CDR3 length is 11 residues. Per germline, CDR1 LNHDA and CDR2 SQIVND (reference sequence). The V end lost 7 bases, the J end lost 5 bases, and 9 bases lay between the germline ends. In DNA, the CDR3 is TGTGCCAGTACCACAGGTAACGAGCAGTACTTC. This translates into CASTTGNEQYF.

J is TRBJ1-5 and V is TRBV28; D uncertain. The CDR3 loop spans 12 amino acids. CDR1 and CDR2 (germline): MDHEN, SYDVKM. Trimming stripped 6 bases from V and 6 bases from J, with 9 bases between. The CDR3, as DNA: TGTGCCAGCAGCCAAGCGGGTCAGCCCCAGCATTTT. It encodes CASSQAGQPQHF.